These 10 T cell receptor beta chains share one sample of origin, sequenced in a study of OX40 agonist ivuxolimab in advanced cancers. Produced via immunoSEQ multiplex PCR; TCRdb's table is partial and in-frame only. The sample includes fewer than 35,000 clones, 70% to 90% of them seen just once. The material was CD4+ or CD8+ T cells sorted from blood, obtained in a trial of the OX40 agonist ivuxolimab. The receptors stem from an adult with an advanced solid tumor such as melanoma, head and neck, liver or kidney cancer.

The chain links TRBV27 to TRBJ2-5; possible D gene TRBD1, 5 bases. Germline CDR1 reads MNHEY; CDR2 reads SMNVEV (reference sequence). This CDR3 region has 14 residues. Trimming took 0 bases from V and 4 from J, leaving 9 bases between them. The CDR3 is CASSLSFQGETQYF. DNA of the CDR3: TGTGCCAGCAGTTTATCGTTTCAGGGAGAGACCCAGTACTTC.

This chain connects TRBV20-1 to TRBJ2-2; no clear D gene. Germline values: CDR1 DFQATT, CDR2 SNEGSKA (reference sequence). The CDR3 length is 10 residues. Trimming pared 6 bases from V and 7 bases from J, leaving 6 bases between. CDR3 sequence: CSAEDGELFF. DNA of the CDR3: TGCAGTGCCGAAGACGGGGAGCTGTTTTTT.

This clone was detected only once. The V call is TRBV14, the J call TRBJ1-2; TRBD1 might be the D (5 bases). V was trimmed by 4 bases and J by 4 bases, leaving 10 bases between them. Germline loops: CDR1 SGHDN, CDR2 FVKESK. The CDR3 sequence is 13 residues long. The CDR3 spells CASSRGTAYGYTF. CDR3 bases: TGTGCCAGCAGCCGAGGGACCGCCTATGGCTACACCTTC.

The chain couples TRBV28 to TRBJ2-3, with 15 bases lining up with TRBD2. This CDR3 has 19 amino acids. The ends lost 5 bases at V and 2 bases at J; junction bases unmatched: 11. Per the germline V gene, CDR1 is MDHEN and CDR2 is SYDVKM. The CDR3 reads CASSPPGLAGGFHTDTQYF. The CDR3 DNA reads TGTGCCAGCAGTCCCCCGGGACTAGCGGGGGGCTTCCACACAGATACGCAGTATTTT.

This clone was counted a few times. The chain carries TRBV2 and TRBJ1-2; 7 bases are shared with TRBD1. CDR1 SNHLY and CDR2 FYNNEI come from the germline V gene. This CDR3 is built from 14 residues. V was pared by 10 bases and J by 4 bases, with 12 bases of the junction left unmatched. The CDR3 DNA follows: TGTGCCACCAAAGGACAGGCCGGCCCCTATGGCTACACCTTC. This sequence encodes CATKGQAGPYGYTF.

CDR3 nucleotide sequence: TGTGCCAGCAGTGAAAAAGCGGGGGGAAATACTTACAATGAGCAGTTCTTC. Amino acid sequence: CASSEKAGGNTYNEQFF. The chain couples TRBV6-1 to TRBJ2-1; TRBD2 aligns across 9 bases. Germline loops: CDR1 MNHNS, CDR2 SASEGT. Trimming cost V 2 bases and J 4 bases; bases outside gene matches: 9. CDR3 length: 17 amino acids.

This clone showed up just once. J is TRBJ2-2 and V is TRBV6-5; the D gene is possibly TRBD1 (5 bases). Between the trimmed V and J ends, which lost 5 bases and 2 bases, there was a span of 12 bases. This CDR3 contains 15 residues. From germline, CDR1 is MNHEY and CDR2 SVGAGI. The CDR3 region has the DNA TGTGCCAGCAGTGTCGACAGACCAAACACCGGGGAGCTGTTTTTT. Translating it yields CASSVDRPNTGELFF.

The CDR3, as DNA: TGTGCCAGCAGTTTAGGGACTCGGAGCACAGATACGCAGTATTTT. Translating gives CASSLGTRSTDTQYF. V is TRBV27 and J is TRBJ2-3, with D maybe TRBD2 (6 bases). Looked up from germline, CDR1 is MNHEY and CDR2 is SMNVEV (reference sequence). The CDR3 consists of 15 residues. The V end lost 2 bases, the J end lost 0 bases, and 9 bases lay between the germline ends.

The V and J genes are TRBV7-3 and TRBJ2-3; perhaps TRBD2 as D (6 bases). This CDR3 spans 15 amino acids. CDR1 and CDR2 (germline): SGHTA, FQGTGA. V lost 2 bases and J lost 1, with 10 bases in between. CDR3 in amino acids: CASSLWGGGTDTQYF. For the CDR3, the DNA is TGTGCCAGCAGCTTATGGGGAGGAGGCACAGATACGCAGTATTTT.

This clone was seen only a few times. V and J are TRBV7-9 and TRBJ2-7; D may match TRBD1 or TRBD2 (6 bases each). Germline CDR1 SEHNR, CDR2 FQNEAQ (reference sequence). The length of the CDR3 is 12 residues. V shed 8 bases and J shed 3 bases, with 11 bases lying between them. The CDR3 protein is CASGGRGYEQYF. CDR3 nucleotides: TGTGCCAGCGGGGGGCGAGGCTACGAGCAGTACTTC.